This T cell receptor (beta chain) was found in a study of response to subunit inactivated influenza vaccine. Study-wide results and caveats: After each seasonal influenza vaccination, few new T cells are recruited, the authors suggested.

This clonotype was detected a few times. Its antigen is not known. TCRdb re-derived calls from the RT-PCR reads in MiXCR, one entry per CDR3 protein. The table has hundreds of thousands of distinct CDR3 sequences, over 10% seen once; the top ten hold approximately 14%. The germline V and J ends were trimmed by 3 bases and 4 bases, with 14 bases remaining between them. CDR1 is DFQATT and CDR2 is SNEGSKA in the germline V gene (reference sequence). This CDR3 has 14 amino acids. The chain has TRBV20-1 and TRBJ2-3; D possibly corresponds to TRBD2 (6 bases). This clonotype originated in a man over 45 who received an inactivated influenza vaccine. Material: PBMCs from blood, obtained 40 to 50 days after vaccination. The CDR3 here is CSASRGSLADTQYF. CDR3 in DNA: TGCAGTGCTAGCCGGGGGAGTTTGGCAGATACGCAGTATTTT.